Listed here is a single T cell receptor beta chain. The CDR3 contains 16 residues. Germline CDR1 and CDR2: SGHNT and YENEEA. V was clipped by 3 bases and J by 3 bases; unmatched bases: 7. This sample is part of a study of shared clonotypes between healthy human individuals. The assay ran at deep level. As handled by the study authors: Filtering differed since immunoSEQ provided only junctions, with no quality scores. Sequencing used immunoSEQ multiplex PCR; TCRdb keeps in-frame clones, though not all of them. V and J calls and clone size are those listed in that table; D and trimming were worked out from the DNA. Of roughly 500,000 clones listed, 70% to 85% were seen once; the top ten hold around 12%.

This sequence joins TRBV11-3 and TRBJ2-1; 8 nucleotides agree with TRBD2. The sequence came from a middle-aged woman in good health. Some clones in this sample may be carry-over from other donors' samples. The sequencing input was PBMCs. CDR3 nucleotide sequence: TGTGCCAGCAGCTTGAGTAGCGGGACTAACTACAATGAGCAGTTCTTC. It specifies CASSLSSGTNYNEQFF.